The entry below gives a single T cell receptor beta chain sequence along with its context. Other DNA sequences in the same sample also yield this CDR3. Measured with immunoSEQ multiplex PCR; TCRdb has only the in-frame clones, and not every one. Here the sample spans about 120,000 clones, 80% to 90% being singletons. This entry comes from a study of control samples from healthy donors and cancer patients. With 4 bases removed from V and 1 base from J, the gap between germline ends came to 8 bases. The CDR3 spans 13 residues. Looked up from germline, CDR1 is SGHNT and CDR2 is YYREEE (reference sequence).

The chain employs TRBV5-4 and TRBJ1-1; D possibly corresponds to TRBD1 (6 bases). Material: PBMCs. This TCR derives from a woman aged 45-65 years with colorectal cancer. CDR3 sequence (DNA): TGTGCCAGCAGCGTGGACAGGAACACTGAAGCTTTCTTT. Amino acid sequence: CASSVDRNTEAFF.